Each of the 20 T cell receptor beta chains below was sequenced from the same sample in a study of glioma-infiltrating T cells. Amplification of TCR alpha and beta CDR3 regions from RNA used iRepertoire nested multiplex PCR. TCRdb itself ran the multiplex PCR reads through MiXCR, one entry per CDR3 protein. The sample shows around 170,000 distinct CDR3 sequences, around 40% of them seen only once. Sequencing used glioma tissue, nonneoplastic brain tissue, or PBMCs (not recorded which). The receptors derive from a human donor with low-grade glioma or glioblastoma, undergoing nonglioma brain surgery, or in good health (not recorded which).

The J gene is TRBJ1-2, the V gene TRBV15; tentative D call: TRBD1 (6 bases). The CDR3 runs 14 residues. CDR1 and CDR2 (germline): LNHNV, YYDKDF (reference sequence). Trimming shortened V by 1 base and J by 10 bases, and 16 bases separated the two germline ends. The CDR3: CATSRAQGDYNYTF. The CDR3 nucleotides read TGTGCCACCAGCAGAGCACAGGGTGACTATAACTACACCTTC.

Concerning this clonotype itself: Just one base apart from a much larger clone, this may be a read error. The rearrangement joins TRBV6-4 to TRBJ1-1; the D is unclear. Germline loops: CDR1 MRHNA, CDR2 SNTAGT. The CDR3 has 13 amino acids. CDR3 in DNA: TGTGCCAGCAGTTTTTCAGCGAACACTGAAGCTTTATTT. Its protein product is CASSFSANTEALF.

J is TRBJ2-1 and V is TRBV4-2; the match to TRBD2 covers 9 bases. Trimming cost V 2 bases and J 4 bases; bases outside gene matches: 12. The germline V gene has CDR1 LGHNA and CDR2 YNFKEQ. CDR3 length equals 18 residues. In DNA, the CDR3 is TGTGCCAGCAGCCAAAATATTGGGATCAGCGGGAGGTACAATGAGCAGTTCTTC. Translated, it gives CASSQNIGISGRYNEQFF.

This clonotype was recorded at least ten times. The chain has TRBV2 and TRBJ2-3; D gene uncertain. V dropped 6 bases and J dropped 5 bases, with 6 bases sitting between them. Germline V gene lookup returns CDR1 SNHLY and CDR2 FYNNEI. The CDR3 runs to 11 residues. CDR3 DNA sequence: TGTGCCAGCAGGGTAGGAGATACGCAGTATTTT. This translates into CASRVGDTQYF.

This sequence joins TRBV19 and TRBJ1-2, with TRBD1 as a possible D gene (6 bases). Germline-derived CDR1 and CDR2 are LNHDA and SQIVND (reference sequence). The CDR3 has 15 amino acids. Between the trimmed V and J ends, which lost 4 bases and 2 bases, there was a span of 14 bases. DNA for the CDR3: TGTGCCAGTAGTACAAACAGGGAAGTAAACTATGGCTACACCTTC. Its protein product is CASSTNREVNYGYTF.

This chain uses TRBV28 with TRBJ2-3; D unresolved. Germline CDR1 and CDR2: MDHEN and SYDVKM. CDR3 length: 16 amino acids. V lost 3 bases, J lost 0 bases, and 13 bases lay in between. For the CDR3, the DNA is TGTGCCAGCAGTTTCTCGGCTAGAGGAAGCACAGATACGCAGTATTTT. Encoded protein: CASSFSARGSTDTQYF.

This clonotype was recorded a few times. CDR3 DNA: TGTGCCTGGGGGACAGGTCATCAAGAGACCCAGTACTTC. The encoded protein is CAWGTGHQETQYF. The V and J genes are TRBV30 and TRBJ2-5, with 8 bases identical to TRBD1. The germline V gene has CDR1 GTSNPN and CDR2 SVGIG (reference sequence). V was pared by 5 bases and J by 2 bases, with 4 bases of the junction left unmatched. The CDR3 consists of 13 residues.

As concerns this clonotype: One base away lies a much larger clone, so this may be a sequencing read error. The CDR3 sequence: CSASGPRPPYEQYF. In nucleotides, the CDR3 is TGCAGTGCTAGTGGCCCGAGACCTCCCTACGAGCAGTACTTC. The J gene is TRBJ2-7, the V gene TRBV20-1; the D is unclear. Germline CDR1 reads DFQATT; CDR2 reads SNEGSKA (reference sequence). V gave up 3 bases and J gave up 2 bases, with 14 bases separating them. CDR3 length equals 14 residues.

This chain joins TRBV4-2 and TRBJ2-1; 9 nucleotides align to TRBD1. This CDR3 is built from 13 residues. Germline CDR1 and CDR2: LGHNA and YNFKEQ. Trimming removed 6 bases from V and 8 bases from J; junction bases left unmatched: 5. CDR3 sequence (DNA): TGTGCCAGCAGACAGGACAGGGGAGATGAGCAGTTCTTC. It encodes CASRQDRGDEQFF.

This rearrangement joins TRBV28 to TRBJ2-2; no clear D. The V gene lost 6 bases and the J gene lost 2 bases, with 7 bases spanning the gap. The length of the CDR3 is 13 residues. Germline V gene sequence: CDR1 MDHEN, CDR2 SYDVKM. The CDR3 region is CASRSSNTGELFF. The CDR3 nucleotides read TGTGCCAGCAGATCATCTAACACCGGGGAGCTGTTTTTT.

This clonotype occurred many times. The rearrangement joins TRBV11-1 to TRBJ2-5, with 9 nucleotides matching TRBD2. CDR3 length equals 14 residues. The J segment lost 3 bases and the V segment lost 2 bases, leaving 1 base of the junction unmatched. Germline values: CDR1 SGHAT, CDR2 FQDESV (reference sequence). CDR3 DNA sequence: TGTGCCAGCAGCTTACGACTAGCGGAAGAGACCCAGTACTTC. Translation: CASSLRLAEETQYF.

This clonotype was counted ten times or more. The chain joins TRBV20-1 to TRBJ1-2, with D tentatively TRBD1 (5 bases). The germline V and J ends were trimmed by 6 bases and 5 bases, with 13 bases remaining between them. The CDR3 is 12 residues long. Per the germline V gene, CDR1 is DFQATT and CDR2 is SNEGSKA (reference sequence). Here the CDR3 reads CSAPRGGYGYTF. Written as DNA, the CDR3 is TGCAGTGCACCCCGGGGGGGGTATGGCTACACCTTC.

In this sample, this clonotype turned up a few times. This may come from a read error, since a much larger clone is one base off. The chain is built from TRBV6-1 and TRBJ2-7, with 9 bases lining up with TRBD2. CDR3 length: 15 amino acids. Trimming cost V 5 bases and J 1 base; bases outside gene matches: 6. Germline-derived CDR1 and CDR2 are MNHNS and SASEGT. In nucleotides, the CDR3 is TGTGCCAGCAGTTTTGTGACTAGCGGTTCCTACGAGCAGTACTTC. Translated, it gives CASSFVTSGSYEQYF.

This clonotype has ten or more counts. The chain joins TRBV6-1 to TRBJ1-1; no firm D call. Trimming pared 8 bases from V and 1 base from J, leaving 11 bases between. This CDR3 comprises 13 residues. Germline values: CDR1 MNHNS, CDR2 SASEGT. The CDR3 loop reads CASRREGNTEAFF. CDR3 coding DNA: TGTGCCAGCCGTAGGGAGGGGAACACTGAAGCTTTCTTT.

Points on this clonotype: This sequence may be a read error, since a much larger clone differs from it by one base. Since the CDR3 does not end with the conserved phenylalanine or tryptophan, this likely comes from a read error. V and J are TRBV28 and TRBJ1-1, with D unclear. The CDR3 spans 14 residues. CDR1 is MDHEN and CDR2 is SYDVKM in the germline V gene. V lost 3 bases and J 2 bases, leaving 10 bases between the germline ends. Written as DNA, the CDR3 is TGTGCCAGCAGTTTCCTACAGAGTAACACTGAAGCTTTCCTT. Its protein product is CASSFLQSNTEAFL.

This chain uses TRBV6-2 or TRBV6-3 with TRBJ2-3; possibly TRBD1 for D (5 bases). This CDR3 comprises 16 residues. Germline CDR1 MNHEY, CDR2 SVGEGT. The germline V and J ends were trimmed by 4 bases and 5 bases, with 19 bases remaining between them. CDR3 sequence: CASSLPTAWSGDTQYF. The DNA of the CDR3 is TGTGCCAGCAGTTTACCGACAGCCTGGTCAGGAGATACGCAGTATTTT.

The chain couples TRBV18 to TRBJ1-2; 8 bases line up with TRBD1. The CDR3 consists of 17 residues. The V and J ends lost 1 base and 8 bases, in that order; junction bases with no gene match: 15. Germline V gene data show CDR1 as KGHSH and CDR2 as LQKENI. CDR3 region: CASSPLYFRGRPAGYTF. CDR3 DNA: TGTGCCAGCTCACCACTGTACTTCAGGGGGCGACCCGCAGGCTACACCTTC.

This clonotype was counted once. The V and J genes are TRBV4-2 and TRBJ2-5; TRBD2 aligns across 7 bases. This CDR3 is 17 amino acids long. Per germline, CDR1 LGHNA and CDR2 YNFKEQ. After removal of 0 bases from V and 11 bases from J, the junction contained 18 bases not matched to a gene. CDR3 residues: CASSQEWEGAENNEQYF. The CDR3 DNA is TGTGCCAGCAGCCAAGAATGGGAGGGAGCGGAGAACAATGAGCAGTACTTC.

This clonotype has ten or more counts. V gene TRBV20-1 combines with J gene TRBJ2-3, with D perhaps assigned TRBD1 or TRBD2 (6 bases each). Germline V gene data show CDR1 as DFQATT and CDR2 as SNEGSKA (reference sequence). The CDR3 sequence is 15 residues long. Trimming shortened V by 5 bases and J by 2 bases, and 17 bases separated the two germline ends. The CDR3, as DNA: TGCAGTGCTGATCACAGGAGGGGGGACACAGATACGCAGTATTTT. It yields the protein CSADHRRGDTDTQYF.

Note on this clonotype: Because the CDR3 is missing its conserved closing phenylalanine or tryptophan, this is likely a read error. This chain uses TRBV2 with TRBJ1-2; the D is unclear. Germline CDR1 is SNHLY and CDR2 is FYNNEI. The V end lost 1 base, the J end lost 10 bases, and 13 bases lay between the germline ends. The CDR3 extends over 13 amino acids. The DNA for the CDR3 is TGTGCCAGCAGTGAAGGGAGTGATTATAACTACACCTTG. It translates to CASSEGSDYNYTL.